This TCR beta chain was sequenced during a study of cytomegalovirus exposure and HLA in healthy donors. Study context: A subsequent analysis stated that the roughly 130 validation repertoires were run on the same platform as the roughly 700 first-cohort repertoires. Study-level findings and limits: The dataset shows that most TCR sequences were rare, while some public TCRs occurred in many donors. The study labeled fewer than 200 TCR beta chains cytomegalovirus-associated.

Germline V gene sequence: CDR1 MNHEY, CDR2 SMNVEV (reference sequence). The length of the CDR3 is 14 residues. Trimming left V 4 bases short and J 3 bases short, with 10 bases between. Concerning this clone itself: The target antigen is unknown.

Profiling relied on immunoSEQ multiplex PCR, and the TCRdb table lists in-frame clones only, not all of them. The sample shows tens of thousands of clones, around 97% of them seen only once. Specimen: PBMCs. This receptor was identified in a woman between 18 and 29 years old in good health and CMV-seropositive. The chain employs TRBV27 and TRBJ2-1; a weak D match, TRBD1 (5 bases). Here the CDR3 reads CASSYSDNYNEQFF. CDR3 nucleotide sequence: TGTGCCAGCAGTTATTCGGACAACTACAATGAGCAGTTCTTC.